This record concerns one T cell receptor beta chain sequence. Its antigen remains unknown. This sample was included in a study of CD8 T cell repertoires and HIV-1 epitope variants. The CDR3 has 15 amino acids. With 0 bases removed from V and 5 bases from J, the gap between germline ends came to 12 bases. Per germline, CDR1 SGHDT and CDR2 YYEEEE. Sequencing used immunoSEQ multiplex PCR; TCRdb keeps in-frame clones, though not all of them. This table holds around 2,000 clones, around two thirds found once. The sequence was obtained from a male donor with HIV. Sequenced: cultured CD8+ T cells derived from PBMCs. The V call is TRBV5-6, the J call TRBJ2-1; weak D call: TRBD1 (6 bases). The CDR3 protein is CASSLGQGWDNEQFF. The CDR3 nucleotides read TGTGCCAGCAGCTTGGGCCAGGGGTGGGACAATGAGCAGTTCTTC.